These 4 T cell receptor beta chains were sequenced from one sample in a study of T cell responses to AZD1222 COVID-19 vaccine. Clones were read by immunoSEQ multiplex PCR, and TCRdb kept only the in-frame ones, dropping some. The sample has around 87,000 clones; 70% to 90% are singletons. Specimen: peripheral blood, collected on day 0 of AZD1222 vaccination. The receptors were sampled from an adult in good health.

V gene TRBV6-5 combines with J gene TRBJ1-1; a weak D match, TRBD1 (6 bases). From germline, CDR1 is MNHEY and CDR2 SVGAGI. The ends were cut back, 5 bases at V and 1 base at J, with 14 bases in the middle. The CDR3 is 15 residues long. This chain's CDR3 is CASSTLGGGNTEAFF. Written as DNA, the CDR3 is TGTGCCAGCAGTACCCTAGGGGGGGGGAACACTGAAGCTTTCTTT.

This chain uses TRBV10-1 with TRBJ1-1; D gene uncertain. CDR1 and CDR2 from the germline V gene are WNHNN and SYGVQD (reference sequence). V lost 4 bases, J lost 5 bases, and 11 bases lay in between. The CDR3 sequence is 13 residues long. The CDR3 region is CASSVTAGTEAFF. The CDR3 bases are TGCGCCAGCAGTGTGACGGCGGGGACTGAAGCTTTCTTT.

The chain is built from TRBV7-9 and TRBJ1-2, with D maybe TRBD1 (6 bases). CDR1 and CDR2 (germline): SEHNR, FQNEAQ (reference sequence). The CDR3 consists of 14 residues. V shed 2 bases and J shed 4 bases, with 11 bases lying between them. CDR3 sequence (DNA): TGTGCCAGCAGCTTACTACAGGGCATCTATGGCTACACCTTC. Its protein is CASSLLQGIYGYTF.

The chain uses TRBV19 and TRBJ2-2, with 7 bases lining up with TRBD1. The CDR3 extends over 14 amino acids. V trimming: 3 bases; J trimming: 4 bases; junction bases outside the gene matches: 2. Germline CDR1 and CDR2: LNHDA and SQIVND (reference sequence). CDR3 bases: TGTGCCAGTAGTATGACAGGGTCCACCGGGGAGCTGTTTTTT. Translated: CASSMTGSTGELFF. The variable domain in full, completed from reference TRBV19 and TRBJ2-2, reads DGGITQSPKYLFRKEGQNVTLSCEQNLNHDAMYWYRQDPGQGLRLIYYSQIVNDFQKGDIAEGYSVSREKKESFPLTVTSAQKNPTAFYLCASSMTGSTGELFFGEGSRLTVL.